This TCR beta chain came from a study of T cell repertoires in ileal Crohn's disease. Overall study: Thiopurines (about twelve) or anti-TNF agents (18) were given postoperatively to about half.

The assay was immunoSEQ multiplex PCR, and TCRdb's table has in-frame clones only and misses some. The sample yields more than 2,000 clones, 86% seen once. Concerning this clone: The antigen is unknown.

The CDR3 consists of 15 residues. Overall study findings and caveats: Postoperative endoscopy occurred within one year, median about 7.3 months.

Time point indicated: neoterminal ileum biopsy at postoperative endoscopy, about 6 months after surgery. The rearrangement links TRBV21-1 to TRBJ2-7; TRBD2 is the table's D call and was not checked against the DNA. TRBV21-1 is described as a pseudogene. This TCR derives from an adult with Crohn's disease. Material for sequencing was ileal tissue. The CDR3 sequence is CASSKFSGRVDEQYF. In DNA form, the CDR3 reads TGTGCCAGCAGCAAGTTTAGCGGGAGGGTCGACGAGCAGTACTTC.